This T cell receptor (beta chain) originates from a study of blood T cell repertoires in COVID-19. On the study more broadly: Acute and convalescent COVID-19 samples came from the United States, Italy and Spain. Sample material is recorded as cDNA or gDNA derived from T cells, B-cell-depleted T cells, or PBMCs.

Trimming took off 1 base at V and 0 bases at J, with 12 bases between the two ends. The CDR3 sequence is 16 residues long. Germline V gene lookup returns CDR1 LGHNA and CDR2 YSLEER. As originally analysed: The authors estimated nucleated cell counts from reference gene primer amplification. The method was immunoSEQ multiplex PCR; TCRdb's version includes in-frame clones alone and lacks a portion of them. V and J calls and clone size are given by that table; D and trimming were obtained from the DNA. This table has approximately 300,000 clones, roughly 90% appearing once. Sequenced material: peripheral blood. This receptor was taken from a young man with active or convalescent COVID-19. The chain is built from TRBV4-3 and TRBJ2-5, with D tentatively TRBD2 (5 bases). For the CDR3, the DNA is TGCGCCAGCAGCCAAGGACTACCCACCGACCAAGAGACCCAGTACTTC. This encodes CASSQGLPTDQETQYF.